Listed here are 8 T cell receptor beta chains from one sample, sequenced in a study of T cell repertoires in cytomegalovirus infection. TCRdb recomputed calls from the reads with MiXCR, one row per CDR3 protein. The sample shows around 250,000 distinct CDR3 sequences, 17% of them seen only once. Sequenced input: CD8+ T cells from PBMCs. The origin of the receptors is a human donor in good health (CMV status not recorded). Some clones in this sample may be carry-over from other donors' samples.

This clonotype was found a few times. The rearrangement uses TRBV20-1 and TRBJ1-2; 10 nucleotides agree with TRBD1. The ends lost 1 base at V and 5 bases at J; junction bases unmatched: 7. There are 15 residues in the CDR3. Germline-derived CDR1 and CDR2 are DFQATT and SNEGSKA (reference sequence). DNA of the CDR3: TGCAGTGCTAGAGCCGGACAGGGGGGCGGTTATGGCTACACCTTC. This translates into CSARAGQGGGYGYTF.

The chain couples TRBV7-3 to TRBJ2-7; D call uncertain. The CDR3 contains 14 residues. CDR1 and CDR2 from the germline V gene are SGHTA and FQGTGA. V lost 2 bases and J 3 bases, leaving 11 bases between the germline ends. The CDR3 DNA is TGTGCCAGCAGCTTAGAGATTGCCAGCTACGAGCAGTACTTC. As protein: CASSLEIASYEQYF. The full variable domain, with the rest looked up from reference TRBV7-3 and TRBJ2-7, is GAGVSQTPSNKVTEKGKYVELRCDPISGHTALYWYRQSLGQGPEFLIYFQGTGAADDSGLPNDRFFAVRPEGSVSTLKIQRTERGDSAVYLCASSLEIASYEQYFGPGTRLTVT.

V and J are TRBV6-2 or TRBV6-3 and TRBJ2-7, with no clear D. Germline-derived CDR1 and CDR2 are MNHEY and SVGEGT. Trimming removed 0 bases from V and 7 bases from J, with 7 bases in between. The CDR3 runs to 12 residues. In nucleotides, the CDR3 is TGTGCCAGCAGTTACTCATCCAGGGAGCAGTACTTC. As protein: CASSYSSREQYF.

In this sample, this clonotype turned up many times. The chain has TRBV7-2 and TRBJ1-5; 9 nucleotides agree with TRBD1. Germline trimming cut 6 bases from V and 6 bases from J; bases unmatched to any gene: 6. Looked up from germline, CDR1 is SGHTA and CDR2 is FQGNSA. The CDR3 extends over 14 amino acids. The CDR3 is CASRTGGYSQPQHF. The CDR3 bases are TGTGCCAGCAGGACAGGGGGATACAGTCAGCCCCAGCATTTT.

About this clonotype itself: One end of the junction fails to match germline, which may point to a read error. The J gene is TRBJ2-1, the V gene TRBV6-6; possibly TRBD1 for D (6 bases). Germline V gives CDR1 MNHNY, CDR2 SVGAGI (reference sequence). The CDR3 extends over 16 amino acids. The CDR3 DNA follows: TGTGCCAGCAGTTACTCTGACAGGAGCTCCTACAATGAGCAGTTGTTC. This encodes CASSYSDRSSYNEQLF.

A few counts support this clonotype. The rearrangement uses TRBV24-1 and TRBJ2-7; unclear D gene. V was cut by 1 base and J by 3 bases, with 15 bases left in between. Looked up from germline, CDR1 is KGHDR and CDR2 is SFDVKD. The CDR3 contains 16 residues. The chain's CDR3 is CATSDFFLLPNYEQYF. The DNA for the CDR3 is TGTGCCACCAGTGATTTTTTCCTCCTTCCGAACTACGAGCAGTACTTC.

This clonotype has a count of ten or more. The chain recombines TRBV9 with TRBJ2-1; the D gene is possibly TRBD1 (6 bases). This CDR3 contains 16 residues. V lost 4 bases and J 0 bases, leaving 14 bases between the germline ends. CDR1 is SGDLS, CDR2 YYNGEE, per germline. The CDR3 DNA is TGTGCCAGCAGCCCCCAGGGCAGGGGCTCCTACAATGAGCAGTTCTTC. It is translated as CASSPQGRGSYNEQFF.

This clonotype was detected ten times or more. The chain employs TRBV28 and TRBJ2-7; D is possibly TRBD1 (5 bases). This CDR3 region has 14 residues. The germline CDR1 and CDR2 sequences are MDHEN and SYDVKM. Trimming pared 4 bases from V and 5 bases from J, leaving 15 bases between. The CDR3 here is CASSSPGMLDEQYF. DNA for the CDR3: TGTGCCAGCAGTTCCCCAGGGATGTTGGACGAGCAGTACTTC.